These 22 T cell receptor beta chains came from one sample sequenced in a study of cytomegalovirus exposure and HLA in healthy donors. The study ran its PCR with 60 Vbeta and 13 Jbeta primers. Measured with immunoSEQ multiplex PCR; TCRdb has only the in-frame clones, and not every one. The sample lists approximately 280,000 clones, just over 85% occurring once. The sample comprised PBMCs. Receptors were obtained from a man aged 40-49 years in good health and CMV-seropositive.

This chain connects TRBV7-2 to TRBJ2-1, with D unclear. Trimming took 5 bases from V and 7 from J, leaving 12 bases between them. Germline V CDR1 and CDR2: SGHTA, FQGNSA. This CDR3 is 13 amino acids long. CDR3 amino acids: CASSDPSRNEQFF. Written as DNA, the CDR3 is TGTGCCAGCAGCGATCCGTCGCGAAATGAGCAGTTCTTC.

V is TRBV19 and J is TRBJ2-3, with 8 bases identical to TRBD1. J lost 0 bases, V lost 6 bases, and 8 bases had no gene match. Germline CDR1 and CDR2: LNHDA and SQIVND (reference sequence). This CDR3 contains 16 residues. CDR3 sequence: CASSYRGITSTDTQYF. In DNA form, the CDR3 reads TGTGCCAGTAGCTACAGGGGGATCACTAGCACAGATACGCAGTATTTT.

The gene calls are TRBV11-2 and TRBJ2-7; no reliable D call. The CDR3 sequence is 14 residues long. Trimming left V 4 bases short and J 7 bases short, with 17 bases between. Germline CDR1 reads SGHAT; CDR2 reads FQNNGV. This CDR3 is CASSSLTTAREQYF. CDR3 nucleotide sequence: TGTGCCAGCAGCTCATTAACCACAGCTCGGGAGCAGTACTTC.

The chain recombines TRBV28 with TRBJ2-1; D is perhaps TRBD2 (6 bases). Germline V gene sequence: CDR1 MDHEN, CDR2 SYDVKM. Deletions cut 2 bases from V and 11 bases from J, with 19 bases between. CDR3 size: 15 residues. The DNA for the CDR3 is TGTGCCAGCAGTTTAACGGGAGCCTTTCCGGGTAAGCAGTTCTTC. Its translation: CASSLTGAFPGKQFF.

This chain uses TRBV28 with TRBJ2-7; D is ambiguous. V lost 5 bases and J lost 1, with 15 bases in between. Germline values: CDR1 MDHEN, CDR2 SYDVKM. CDR3 length equals 15 residues. Here the CDR3 reads CASSPLVEASYEQYF. The CDR3 DNA reads TGTGCCAGCAGTCCCCTCGTAGAGGCATCCTACGAGCAGTACTTC.

The chain links TRBV28 to TRBJ2-7; possibly TRBD2 for D (7 bases). The V gene's germline CDR1 is MDHEN and CDR2 SYDVKM. The CDR3 contains 15 residues. V lost 5 bases and J lost 9, with 23 bases in between. CDR3: CASSEGGGGGEGQYF. The CDR3 coding sequence is TGTGCCAGCAGTGAAGGGGGGGGCGGGGGCGAGGGGCAGTACTTC.

The genes are TRBV4-3 and TRBJ2-7; D might be TRBD1 (6 bases). The germline V gene encodes CDR1 LGHNA and CDR2 YSLEER. The V end was cut by 4 bases, the J end by 2 bases, with 15 bases between. This CDR3 comprises 15 residues. The CDR3 region has the DNA TGCGCCAGCAGCCTAGGGACCGGGACACCCTACGAGCAGTACTTC. Translation: CASSLGTGTPYEQYF.

CDR3 protein: CAGRQGRLEQYF. CDR3 nucleotide sequence: TGTGCCGGACGACAGGGACGTCTCGAGCAGTACTTC. The V gene is TRBV19, the J gene TRBJ2-7; TRBD1 agrees at 7 bases. Unmatched junction bases numbered 10, after V lost 11 bases and J lost 6 bases. CDR1 LNHDA and CDR2 SQIVND come from the germline V gene (reference sequence). There are 12 residues in the CDR3. The complete variable domain, with remaining parts taken from reference TRBV19 and TRBJ2-7, reads DGGITQSPKYLFRKEGQNVTLSCEQNLNHDAMYWYRQDPGQGLRLIYYSQIVNDFQKGDIAEGYSVSREKKESFPLTVTSAQKNPTAFYLCAGRQGRLEQYFGPGTRLTVT.

The V gene is TRBV7-9, the J gene TRBJ2-3; TRBD2 matches 13 bases. The germline gives CDR1 SEHNR, CDR2 FQNEAQ (reference sequence). The V segment lost 4 bases and the J segment 6 bases; nucleotides outside the gene matches: 10. The CDR3 spans 17 residues. For the CDR3, the DNA is TGTGCCAGCAGCTCGGGAACCGGGACTAGCGGGAAGGATACGCAGTATTTT. Its protein product is CASSSGTGTSGKDTQYF.

J is TRBJ1-1 and V is TRBV7-2; 12 bases are shared with TRBD1. The length of the CDR3 is 18 residues. The J segment lost 4 bases and the V segment lost 2 bases, leaving 11 bases of the junction unmatched. From germline, CDR1 is SGHTA and CDR2 FQGNSA. The CDR3 DNA is TGTGCCAGCAGCTTAAGGGACAGGGGGCGAGAGAAGGGCACTGAAGCTTTCTTT. Amino acids: CASSLRDRGREKGTEAFF.

CDR3 sequence (DNA): TGTGCCAGCAGAGAGGGACTAGCGGGAGGGCCCCCGTACGAGCAGTACTTC. It translates to CASREGLAGGPPYEQYF. This chain links TRBV11-2 with TRBJ2-7; 16 bases are a match to TRBD2. Germline CDR1 SGHAT, CDR2 FQNNGV. CDR3 length: 17 amino acids. The junction had 9 bases not matched to a gene; V was cut back by 6 bases and J by 4 bases. Using reference TRBV11-2 and TRBJ2-7 for the parts outside the CDR3, the full variable domain is EAGVAQSPRYKIIEKRQSVAFWCNPISGHATLYWYQQILGQGPKLLIQFQNNGVVDDSQLPKDRFSAERLKGVDSTLKIQPAKLEDSAVYLCASREGLAGGPPYEQYFGPGTRLTVT.

The chain has TRBV2 and TRBJ2-7, with D perhaps TRBD1 (6 bases). Germline V CDR1 and CDR2: SNHLY, FYNNEI. Trimming took off 3 bases at V and 2 bases at J, with 11 bases between the two ends. CDR3 size: 14 residues. CDR3 protein: CASSDSTGTYEQYF. The DNA for the CDR3 is TGTGCCAGCAGTGATAGTACAGGGACCTACGAGCAGTACTTC.

This clone appeared once. V and J are TRBV4-1 and TRBJ2-6; D not certain. Per germline, CDR1 MGHRA and CDR2 YSYEKL. This CDR3 contains 16 residues. Trimming stripped 1 base from V and 0 bases from J, with 7 bases between. CDR3 loop: CASSQVLGSGANVLTF. The CDR3 DNA is TGCGCCAGCAGCCAAGTCCTAGGCTCTGGGGCCAACGTCCTGACTTTC.

The chain is built from TRBV11-2 and TRBJ1-2; D uncertain. V shed 7 bases and J shed 7 bases, with 13 bases lying between them. Germline V gene data show CDR1 as SGHAT and CDR2 as FQNNGV. This CDR3 contains 12 residues. The CDR3 loop is CASTAELFGYTF. As DNA, the CDR3 is TGTGCCAGCACCGCGGAGTTATTTGGCTACACCTTC.

This chain connects TRBV18 to TRBJ2-1; 7 bases map to TRBD2. The ends lost 5 bases at V and 0 bases at J; junction bases unmatched: 4. This CDR3 contains 15 residues. Germline V gives CDR1 KGHSH, CDR2 LQKENI. The CDR3 loop reads CASSDREASYNEQFF. DNA for the CDR3: TGTGCCAGCTCAGATCGGGAGGCCTCCTACAATGAGCAGTTCTTC.

This chain joins TRBV7-3 and TRBJ2-7; D is possibly TRBD2 (6 bases). V was clipped by 6 bases and J by 6 bases, with 15 bases between them. Germline V gives CDR1 SGHTA, CDR2 FQGTGA. The CDR3 totals 13 residues. CDR3 sequence reads: CASRGSGGSEQYF. The CDR3 DNA reads TGTGCCAGCAGGGGAAGTGGGGGGAGCGAGCAGTACTTC.

This clone has just one count. V gene TRBV27 combines with J gene TRBJ1-5; D ambiguous. Germline lookup yields CDR1 MNHEY and CDR2 SMNVEV (reference sequence). The ends were cut back, 7 bases at V and 0 bases at J, with 16 bases in the middle. This CDR3 region has 16 residues. The CDR3 loop is CASKLEGLYSNQPQHF. In nucleotides, the CDR3 is TGTGCCAGCAAATTGGAGGGTCTCTATAGCAATCAGCCCCAGCATTTT.

This clone has only one observation. The chain has TRBV9 and TRBJ1-1; the D gene is possibly TRBD1 (6 bases). V was shortened by 4 bases and J by 1 base, with 17 bases between the two germline ends. The CDR3 sequence is 16 residues long. The germline CDR1 and CDR2 sequences are SGDLS and YYNGEE. The CDR3 is CASSLTDRPANTEAFF. In nucleotides, the CDR3 is TGTGCCAGCAGCTTGACCGACAGGCCCGCGAACACTGAAGCTTTCTTT.

This clone was counted only a few times. The CDR3 sequence is CASSLTRGAYAGELFF. CDR3 DNA: TGTGCCAGCAGCTTGACGCGGGGGGCTTACGCCGGGGAGCTGTTTTTT. The V call is TRBV13, the J call TRBJ2-2; 8 bases are a match to TRBD2. This CDR3 has 16 residues. V lost 3 bases to trimming and J lost 6 bases; unmatched junction nucleotides: 9. Germline V lookup: CDR1 PRHDT, CDR2 FYEKMQ (reference sequence). The full variable domain, in which reference TRBV13 and TRBJ2-2 provide the parts outside the CDR3, is AAGVIQSPRHLIKEKRETATLKCYPIPRHDTVYWYQQGPGQDPQFLISFYEKMQSDKGSIPDRFSAQQFSDYHSELNMSSLELGDSALYFCASSLTRGAYAGELFFGEGSRLTVL.

The CDR3 sequence is CASSQDHSGRGNEQFF. The CDR3 coding sequence is TGCGCCAGCAGCCAAGATCACAGCGGGAGAGGGAATGAGCAGTTCTTC. The chain employs TRBV4-3 and TRBJ2-1; 8 nucleotides line up with TRBD2. The CDR3 has 16 amino acids. The V segment lost 0 bases and the J segment 7 bases; nucleotides outside the gene matches: 8. The germline V gene encodes CDR1 LGHNA and CDR2 YSLEER.

This clone was seen a few times. The chain couples TRBV4-1 to TRBJ2-3, with D possibly being TRBD1 (5 bases). The ends were cut back, 1 base at V and 3 bases at J, with 14 bases in the middle. This CDR3 is built from 16 residues. Germline CDR1 reads MGHRA; CDR2 reads YSYEKL. The CDR3 loop reads CASSQAEGAGTDTQYF. Here the CDR3 DNA reads TGCGCCAGCAGCCAAGCGGAAGGGGCCGGAACAGATACGCAGTATTTT.

The V call is TRBV19, the J call TRBJ2-2, with D possibly TRBD2 on 5 matching bases. Trimming stripped 6 bases from V and 3 bases from J, with 5 bases between. The V gene's germline CDR1 is LNHDA and CDR2 SQIVND (reference sequence). The length of the CDR3 is 12 residues. The CDR3 protein is CASRGDTGELFF. CDR3 DNA sequence: TGTGCCAGTAGGGGAGACACCGGGGAGCTGTTTTTT. The complete variable domain, with remaining parts taken from reference TRBV19 and TRBJ2-2, reads DGGITQSPKYLFRKEGQNVTLSCEQNLNHDAMYWYRQDPGQGLRLIYYSQIVNDFQKGDIAEGYSVSREKKESFPLTVTSAQKNPTAFYLCASRGDTGELFFGEGSRLTVL.